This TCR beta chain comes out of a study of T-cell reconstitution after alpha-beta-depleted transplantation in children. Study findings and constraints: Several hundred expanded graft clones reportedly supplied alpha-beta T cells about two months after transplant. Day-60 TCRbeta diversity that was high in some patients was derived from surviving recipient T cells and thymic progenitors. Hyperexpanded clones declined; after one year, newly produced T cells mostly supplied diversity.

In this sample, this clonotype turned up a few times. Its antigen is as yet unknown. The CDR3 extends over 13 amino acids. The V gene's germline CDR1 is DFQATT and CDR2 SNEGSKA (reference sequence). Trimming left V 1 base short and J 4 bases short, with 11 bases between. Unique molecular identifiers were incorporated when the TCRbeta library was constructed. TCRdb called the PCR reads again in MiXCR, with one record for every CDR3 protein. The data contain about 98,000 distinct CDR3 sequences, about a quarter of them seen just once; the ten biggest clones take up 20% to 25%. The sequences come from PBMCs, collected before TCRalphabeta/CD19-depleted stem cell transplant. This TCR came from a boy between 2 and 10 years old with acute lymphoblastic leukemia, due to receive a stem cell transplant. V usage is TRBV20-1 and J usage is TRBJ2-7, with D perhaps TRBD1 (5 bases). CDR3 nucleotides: TGCAGTGCTAGAGGACAGTCCCTATACGAGCAGTACTTC. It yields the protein CSARGQSLYEQYF.